The clone carrying this T cell receptor beta chain has a single count. As yet, its antigen is unknown. Trimming shortened V by 0 bases and J by 0 bases, and 5 bases separated the two germline ends. Germline CDR1 reads DFQATT; CDR2 reads SNEGSKA (reference sequence). This CDR3 region has 13 residues. This sample was included in a study of vaccination and CD4 T cells after COVID-19. Study-level background: Nasal swab PCR detected SARS-CoV-2 in convalescent patients, who comprised roughly 9 mild cases and one severe case. Each of the control cultures got a CEFX pool, an HIV-1 Nef pool, or no peptide.

Researchers used the Oncomine TCR Beta short-read assay to sequence DNA from cultured CD4+ T cells. TCRdb analysed the PCR reads with MiXCR anew, one entry per CDR3 protein. Of under 20,000 distinct CDR3 sequences in the sample, roughly 47% were seen once. Treatment specified: roughly nine-day PBMC culture with coronavirus spike peptide pools or control peptides (ViraFEST assay). Days 3 and 7 saw half the medium swapped for fresh IL-2 medium. The chain links TRBV20-1 to TRBJ1-1; D gene ambiguous. The source of this sequence is a human donor with COVID-19. The sequenced sample was cultured CD4+ T cells from blood. CDR3 sequence: CSARDGMNTEAFF. CDR3 in DNA: TGCAGTGCTAGAGATGGGATGAACACTGAAGCTTTCTTT.